These T cell receptor beta chains were read from a single sample in a study of T cell repertoires in cytomegalovirus infection. TCRdb re-called the reads through MiXCR, storing one row per CDR3 protein. The sample carries 700,000 to 900,000 distinct CDR3 sequences, about 28% recorded once. What these receptors recognize is not known. Material: cultured CD8+ T cells from PBMCs, obtained from culture after CMV antigen stimulation. These receptor sequences come from a human donor in good health (CMV status not recorded). Some clones in this sample may be carry-over from other donors' samples. Each CDR3 is given with its conserved first and last residue. Fields, in order: CDR3 DNA, CDR3 protein, J gene, D gene, clone size, V gene. The D gene is left open where the match is weak. Clone size is given for some rows only: seen once, a few or many times, or a class if the clone is expanded.

cdr3_nt: TGTGCCAGCAGTTCCTTTAGGGCCCCCTCCTACAATGAGCAGTTCTTC; cdr3_aa: CASSSFRAPSYNEQFF; j_call: TRBJ2-1; d_call: NA; clone_size: few; v_call: TRBV28
cdr3_nt: TGTGCCAGCAGTCGGACTAGCGGGAACAATGAGCAGTTCTTC; cdr3_aa: CASSRTSGNNEQFF; j_call: TRBJ2-1; d_call: TRBD2; clone_size: many; v_call: TRBV7-2
cdr3_nt: TGTGCCAGCAGGTCGTCCAACCCCCCGGATTCGTACGAGCAGTACTTC; cdr3_aa: CASRSSNPPDSYEQYF; j_call: TRBJ2-7; d_call: NA; clone_size: few; v_call: TRBV7-9
cdr3_nt: TGTGCCAGCAGTTTTACCCGCGCCGGGGAGCTGTTTTTT; cdr3_aa: CASSFTRAGELFF; j_call: TRBJ2-2; d_call: NA; clone_size: NA; v_call: TRBV27
cdr3_nt: TGTGCCAGCGGAGCCTACGGGGAGACTGAAGCTTTCTTT; cdr3_aa: CASGAYGETEAFF; j_call: TRBJ1-1; d_call: NA; clone_size: NA; v_call: TRBV7-6
cdr3_nt: TGTGCCAGCAGCTTCGACGGGACCAATCGTGGAGATACGCAGTATTTT; cdr3_aa: CASSFDGTNRGDTQYF; j_call: TRBJ2-3; d_call: NA; clone_size: few; v_call: TRBV7-9
cdr3_nt: TGCGCCAGCAGCCGAGAAGCCGGGGAGCTGTTTTTT; cdr3_aa: CASSREAGELFF; j_call: TRBJ2-2; d_call: NA; clone_size: NA; v_call: TRBV4-1
cdr3_nt: TGTGCCACCGCCGATTCATTTCTCCATCAGCCCCAGCATTTT; cdr3_aa: CATADSFLHQPQHF; j_call: TRBJ1-5; d_call: NA; clone_size: NA; v_call: TRBV27
cdr3_nt: TGCAGTGCTAGAGATCTGACGGGCTCTGGGGCCAACGTCCTGACTTTC; cdr3_aa: CSARDLTGSGANVLTF; j_call: TRBJ2-6; d_call: NA; clone_size: NA; v_call: TRBV20-1
cdr3_nt: TGTGCCAGCAGCTGGGAGAAGGCCACAGATACGCAGTATTTT; cdr3_aa: CASSWEKATDTQYF; j_call: TRBJ2-3; d_call: NA; clone_size: few; v_call: TRBV7-9
cdr3_nt: TGTGCCAGCTTCCTCCTCCGAGAGGGGGCATATGGCTACACCTTC; cdr3_aa: CASFLLREGAYGYTF; j_call: TRBJ1-2; d_call: TRBD1; clone_size: few; v_call: TRBV7-9
cdr3_nt: TGCGCCAGCAGCTCAAAGGGGGGAAACTATGGCTACACCTTC; cdr3_aa: CASSSKGGNYGYTF; j_call: TRBJ1-2; d_call: NA; clone_size: NA; v_call: TRBV5-1
cdr3_nt: TGTGCCAGCAGTTACTCGCCCCACGAGCAGTACTTC; cdr3_aa: CASSYSPHEQYF; j_call: TRBJ2-7; d_call: NA; clone_size: NA; v_call: TRBV6-5
cdr3_nt: TGCGCCAGCAGCTTCCGACAGGACGTCGTGAATGAGCAGTTCTTC; cdr3_aa: CASSFRQDVVNEQFF; j_call: TRBJ2-1; d_call: NA; clone_size: NA; v_call: TRBV4-1
cdr3_nt: TGTGCCACCAGTGACTGGCGGGGGGGGATTTACAATGAGCAGTTCTTC; cdr3_aa: CATSDWRGGIYNEQFF; j_call: TRBJ2-1; d_call: TRBD2; clone_size: NA; v_call: TRBV24-1
cdr3_nt: TGCGCCAGCAGCCATTCCTTGTCGGGGAACACTGAAGCTTTCTTT; cdr3_aa: CASSHSLSGNTEAFF; j_call: TRBJ1-1; d_call: NA; clone_size: many; v_call: TRBV4-1
cdr3_nt: TGTGCCAGCAGCGACTACCGGACAGGGGATGAGCAGTTCTTC; cdr3_aa: CASSDYRTGDEQFF; j_call: TRBJ2-1; d_call: TRBD1; clone_size: few; v_call: TRBV7-6
cdr3_nt: TGTGCCAGCAGTGAACGGGGCTGGGACACTGAAGCTTTCTTT; cdr3_aa: CASSERGWDTEAFF; j_call: TRBJ1-1; d_call: NA; clone_size: few; v_call: TRBV2
cdr3_nt: TGTGCCAGCACTCGGGGGGACGAAGCTTTCTTT; cdr3_aa: CASTRGDEAFF; j_call: TRBJ1-1; d_call: NA; clone_size: few; v_call: TRBV6-1
cdr3_nt: TGTGCCAGCAGCTCCCACGACAGCCAGAACACTGAAGCTTTCTTT; cdr3_aa: CASSSHDSQNTEAFF; j_call: TRBJ1-1; d_call: NA; clone_size: NA; v_call: TRBV11-3
cdr3_nt: TGTGCCAGCAGTCCTCGGACAGTCAACACCGGGGAGCTGTTTTTT; cdr3_aa: CASSPRTVNTGELFF; j_call: TRBJ2-2; d_call: NA; clone_size: NA; v_call: TRBV27
cdr3_nt: TGTGCCAGCATGAAGACCGGGACAGGGATCCTAAATGAAAAACTGTTTTTT; cdr3_aa: CASMKTGTGILNEKLFF; j_call: TRBJ1-4; d_call: TRBD1; clone_size: NA; v_call: TRBV27
cdr3_nt: TGTGCCAGCAGTGCACGTGACACTGAAGCTTTCTTT; cdr3_aa: CASSARDTEAFF; j_call: TRBJ1-1; d_call: NA; clone_size: many; v_call: TRBV25-1
cdr3_nt: TGTGCCAGTAGTATAGTTTTTGCCAGGGAAGGGGAGTATGGCTACACCTTC; cdr3_aa: CASSIVFAREGEYGYTF; j_call: TRBJ1-2; d_call: NA; clone_size: NA; v_call: TRBV19
cdr3_nt: TGTGCCAGCAGCCGCTGGAGCACAGATACGCAGTATTTT; cdr3_aa: CASSRWSTDTQYF; j_call: TRBJ2-3; d_call: NA; clone_size: NA; v_call: TRBV11-2
cdr3_nt: TGTGCCACCAGTTTCTGGCCGAACACTGACGCTTTCTTT; cdr3_aa: CATSFWPNTDAFF; j_call: TRBJ1-1; d_call: NA; clone_size: NA; v_call: TRBV27
cdr3_nt: TGTGCCAGCAGTGGACTCGACGGGTATCAGCCCCAGCATTTT; cdr3_aa: CASSGLDGYQPQHF; j_call: TRBJ1-5; d_call: NA; clone_size: few; v_call: TRBV6-1
cdr3_nt: TGTGCCAGCAGCGTGACTAGCGGGGGGGCGGGCGAGCAGTACTTC; cdr3_aa: CASSVTSGGAGEQYF; j_call: TRBJ2-7; d_call: TRBD2; clone_size: few; v_call: TRBV7-2
cdr3_nt: TGCAGCGTTGAAGATCGACAGGGGGACTATGGCTACACCTTC; cdr3_aa: CSVEDRQGDYGYTF; j_call: TRBJ1-2; d_call: TRBD1; clone_size: NA; v_call: TRBV29-1
cdr3_nt: TGTGCCAGCCATGACAGTTACTCCTCTGGGGCCAACGTCCTGACTTTC; cdr3_aa: CASHDSYSSGANVLTF; j_call: TRBJ2-6; d_call: NA; clone_size: NA; v_call: TRBV19
cdr3_nt: TGTGCCAGCAGCCTTGACAGGGCGAGGCTTGGGTACGAGCAGTACTTC; cdr3_aa: CASSLDRARLGYEQYF; j_call: TRBJ2-7; d_call: TRBD1; clone_size: many; v_call: TRBV7-2
cdr3_nt: TGTGCCAGCAGTGATGGGACAGAGCTGTTTTTT; cdr3_aa: CASSDGTELFF; j_call: TRBJ2-2; d_call: NA; clone_size: NA; v_call: TRBV2
cdr3_nt: TGTGCCAGCAGCCCAGTCTGGGACGTCTACTATGGCTACACCTTC; cdr3_aa: CASSPVWDVYYGYTF; j_call: TRBJ1-2; d_call: NA; clone_size: NA; v_call: TRBV9
cdr3_nt: TGTGCCAGCAGCCAAGTTAGGGCCCCCCGTGAGAATGAGCAGTTCTTC; cdr3_aa: CASSQVRAPRENEQFF; j_call: TRBJ2-1; d_call: NA; clone_size: NA; v_call: TRBV14
cdr3_nt: TGTGCCAGCAGGCCCAACACGGACAGGGGAAAAGGCTACACCTTC; cdr3_aa: CASRPNTDRGKGYTF; j_call: TRBJ1-2; d_call: TRBD1; clone_size: NA; v_call: TRBV6-1
cdr3_nt: TGTGTCAGCAGCTTAGAGAGGGCCCTGAACACTGAAGCTTTCTTT; cdr3_aa: CVSSLERALNTEAFF; j_call: TRBJ1-1; d_call: NA; clone_size: once; v_call: TRBV7-6
cdr3_nt: TGTGCCAGTCCTGGGAAACTCACAGATACGCAGTATTTT; cdr3_aa: CASPGKLTDTQYF; j_call: TRBJ2-3; d_call: NA; clone_size: few; v_call: TRBV7-9
cdr3_nt: TGTGCCAGCAGTTACGTAAGGGCTAGCACAGATACGCAGTATTTT; cdr3_aa: CASSYVRASTDTQYF; j_call: TRBJ2-3; d_call: NA; clone_size: NA; v_call: TRBV6-2/TRBV6-3
cdr3_nt: TGCAGCGTTGAAGCCCCCCGTGGGGTGTGCAATGAGCAGTTCTTC; cdr3_aa: CSVEAPRGVCNEQFF; j_call: TRBJ2-1; d_call: NA; clone_size: NA; v_call: TRBV29-1
cdr3_nt: TGTGCCAGCAGCTCACTAGCGGGGTACTCCTACGAGCAGTACTTC; cdr3_aa: CASSSLAGYSYEQYF; j_call: TRBJ2-7; d_call: TRBD2; clone_size: NA; v_call: TRBV7-2
cdr3_nt: TGTGCCAGCAGCGATACCGGGACTAGCGGTGAGCAGTTCTTC; cdr3_aa: CASSDTGTSGEQFF; j_call: TRBJ2-1; d_call: TRBD2; clone_size: NA; v_call: TRBV3-1
cdr3_nt: TGTGCCAGCCAGGACGGTTCCTATGGCTACACCTTC; cdr3_aa: CASQDGSYGYTF; j_call: TRBJ1-2; d_call: NA; clone_size: few; v_call: TRBV19
cdr3_nt: TGTGCCAGCAGCTTAAACCGGGGAGGTCAAGAGACCCAGTACTTC; cdr3_aa: CASSLNRGGQETQYF; j_call: TRBJ2-5; d_call: NA; clone_size: many; v_call: TRBV7-2
cdr3_nt: TGTGCCAGCAGCTTAGAGTACCTCTCTGGAAACACCATATATTTT; cdr3_aa: CASSLEYLSGNTIYF; j_call: TRBJ1-3; d_call: NA; clone_size: NA; v_call: TRBV7-2
cdr3_nt: TGTGCCAGCAGCCCACCGACAGGCACTGAAGCTTTCTTT; cdr3_aa: CASSPPTGTEAFF; j_call: TRBJ1-1; d_call: NA; clone_size: few; v_call: TRBV7-2